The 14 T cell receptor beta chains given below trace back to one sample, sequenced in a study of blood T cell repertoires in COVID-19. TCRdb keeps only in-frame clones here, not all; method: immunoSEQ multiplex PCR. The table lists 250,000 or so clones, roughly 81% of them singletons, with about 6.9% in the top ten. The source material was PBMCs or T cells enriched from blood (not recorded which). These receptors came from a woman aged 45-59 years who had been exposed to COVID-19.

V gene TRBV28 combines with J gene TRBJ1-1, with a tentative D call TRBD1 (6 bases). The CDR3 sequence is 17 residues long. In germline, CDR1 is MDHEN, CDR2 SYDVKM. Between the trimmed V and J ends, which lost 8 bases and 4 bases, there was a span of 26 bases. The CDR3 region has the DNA TGTGCCAGCGGTGGTAACTGGGGACAAATAGGAGGCACTGAAGCTTTCTTT. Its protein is CASGGNWGQIGGTEAFF.

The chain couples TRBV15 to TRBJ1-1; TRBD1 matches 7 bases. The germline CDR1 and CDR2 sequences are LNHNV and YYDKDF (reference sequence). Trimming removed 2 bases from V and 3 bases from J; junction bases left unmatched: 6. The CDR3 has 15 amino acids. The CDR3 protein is CATSRSTGAYTEAFF. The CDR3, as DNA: TGTGCCACCAGCAGATCAACAGGGGCGTACACTGAAGCTTTCTTT.

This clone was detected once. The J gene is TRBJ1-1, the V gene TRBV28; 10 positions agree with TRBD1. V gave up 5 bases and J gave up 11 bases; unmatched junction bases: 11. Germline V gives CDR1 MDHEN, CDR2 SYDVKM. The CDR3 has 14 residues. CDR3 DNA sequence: TGTGCCAGCAGTCCCCTCCGGGACAGGGGTGACGCTTTCTTT. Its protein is CASSPLRDRGDAFF.

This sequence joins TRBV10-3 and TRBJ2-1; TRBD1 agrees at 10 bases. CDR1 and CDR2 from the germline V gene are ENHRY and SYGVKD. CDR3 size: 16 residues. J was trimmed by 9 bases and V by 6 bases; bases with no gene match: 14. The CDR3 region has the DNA TGTGCCATCAGGACTTCCCCGGGACAGGGGAACGGTGAGCAGTTCTTC. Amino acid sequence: CAIRTSPGQGNGEQFF.

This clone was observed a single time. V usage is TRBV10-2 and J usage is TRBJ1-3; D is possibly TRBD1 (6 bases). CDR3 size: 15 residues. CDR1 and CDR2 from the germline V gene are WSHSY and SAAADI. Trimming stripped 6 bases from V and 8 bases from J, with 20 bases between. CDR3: CASSLHPSEGDTIYF. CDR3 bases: TGCGCCAGCAGCTTACACCCATCAGAGGGGGACACCATATATTTT.

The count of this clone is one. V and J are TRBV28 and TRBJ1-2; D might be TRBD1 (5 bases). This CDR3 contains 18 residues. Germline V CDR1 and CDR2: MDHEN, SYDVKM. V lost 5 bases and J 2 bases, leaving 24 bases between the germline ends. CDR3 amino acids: CASSPDRGKIGDNYGYTF. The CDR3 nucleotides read TGTGCCAGCAGTCCCGACCGGGGGAAAATTGGAGACAACTATGGCTACACCTTC.

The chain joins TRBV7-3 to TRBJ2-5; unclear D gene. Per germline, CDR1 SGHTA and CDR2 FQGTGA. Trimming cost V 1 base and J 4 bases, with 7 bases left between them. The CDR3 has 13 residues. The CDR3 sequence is CASSLIPSETQYF. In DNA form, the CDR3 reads TGTGCCAGCAGCTTAATCCCTTCAGAGACCCAGTACTTC.

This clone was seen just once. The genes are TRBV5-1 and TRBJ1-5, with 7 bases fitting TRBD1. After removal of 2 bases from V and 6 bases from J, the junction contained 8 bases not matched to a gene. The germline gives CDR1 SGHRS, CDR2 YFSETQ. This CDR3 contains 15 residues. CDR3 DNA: TGCGCCAGCAGCTTAGAGGGGGCCCTCGGTCAGCCCCAGCATTTT. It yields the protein CASSLEGALGQPQHF.

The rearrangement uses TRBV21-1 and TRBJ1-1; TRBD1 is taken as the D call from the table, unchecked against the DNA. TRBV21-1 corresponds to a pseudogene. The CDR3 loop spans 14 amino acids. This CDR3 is CASKGARLNTEAFF. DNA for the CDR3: TGTGCCAGCAAAGGGGCGCGGCTGAACACTGAAGCTTTCTTT.

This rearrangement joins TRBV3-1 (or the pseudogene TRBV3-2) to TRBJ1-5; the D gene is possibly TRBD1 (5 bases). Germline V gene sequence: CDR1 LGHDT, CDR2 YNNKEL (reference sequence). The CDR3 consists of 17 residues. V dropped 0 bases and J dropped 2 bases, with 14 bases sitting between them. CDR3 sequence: CASSQEGGGSGNQPQHF. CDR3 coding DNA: TGTGCCAGCAGCCAAGAAGGCGGGGGTTCTGGCAATCAGCCCCAGCATTTT.

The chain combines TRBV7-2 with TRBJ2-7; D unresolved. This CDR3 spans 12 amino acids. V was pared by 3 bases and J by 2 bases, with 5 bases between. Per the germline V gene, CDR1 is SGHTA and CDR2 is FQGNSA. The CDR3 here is CASSLRTYEQYF. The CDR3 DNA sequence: TGTGCCAGCAGCTTGAGGACCTACGAGCAGTACTTC.

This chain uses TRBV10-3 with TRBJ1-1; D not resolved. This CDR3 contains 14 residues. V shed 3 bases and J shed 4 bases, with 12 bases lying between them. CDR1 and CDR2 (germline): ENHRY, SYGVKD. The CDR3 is CAISDSGLITEAFF. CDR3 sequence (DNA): TGTGCCATCAGTGATTCGGGGTTGATCACTGAAGCTTTCTTT.

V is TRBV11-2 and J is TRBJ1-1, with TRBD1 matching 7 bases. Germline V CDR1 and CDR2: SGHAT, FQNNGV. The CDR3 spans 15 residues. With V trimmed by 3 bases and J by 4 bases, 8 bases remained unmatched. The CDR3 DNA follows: TGTGCCAGCAGCTTGCAACAGGGGCAGGGCACTGAAGCTTTCTTT. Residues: CASSLQQGQGTEAFF.

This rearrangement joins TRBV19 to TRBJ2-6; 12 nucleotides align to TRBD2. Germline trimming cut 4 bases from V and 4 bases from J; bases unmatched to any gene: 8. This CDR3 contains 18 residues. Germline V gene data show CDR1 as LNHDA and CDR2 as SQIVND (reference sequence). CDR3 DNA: TGTGCCAGTAGTACGACTAGCGGGGGTGTACAGGGGGCCAACGTCCTGACTTTC. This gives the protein CASSTTSGGVQGANVLTF.